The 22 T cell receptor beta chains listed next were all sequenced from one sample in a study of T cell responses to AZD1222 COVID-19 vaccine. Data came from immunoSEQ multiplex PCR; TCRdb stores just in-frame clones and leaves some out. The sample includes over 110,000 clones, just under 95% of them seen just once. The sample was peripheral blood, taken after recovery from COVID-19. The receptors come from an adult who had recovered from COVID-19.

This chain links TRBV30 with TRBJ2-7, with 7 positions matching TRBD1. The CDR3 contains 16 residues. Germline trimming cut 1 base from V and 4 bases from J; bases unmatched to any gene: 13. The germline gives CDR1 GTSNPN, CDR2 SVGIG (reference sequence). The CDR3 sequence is CAWSDPRQGLRYEQYF. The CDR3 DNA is TGTGCCTGGAGTGACCCTCGACAGGGCCTTAGGTACGAGCAGTACTTC.

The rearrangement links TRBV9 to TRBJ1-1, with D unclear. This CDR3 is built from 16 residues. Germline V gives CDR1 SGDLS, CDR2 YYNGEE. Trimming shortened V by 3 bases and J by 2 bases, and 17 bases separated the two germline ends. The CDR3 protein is CASSARNDGINTEAFF. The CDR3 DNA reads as TGTGCCAGCAGCGCCCGGAACGATGGGATAAACACTGAAGCTTTCTTT.

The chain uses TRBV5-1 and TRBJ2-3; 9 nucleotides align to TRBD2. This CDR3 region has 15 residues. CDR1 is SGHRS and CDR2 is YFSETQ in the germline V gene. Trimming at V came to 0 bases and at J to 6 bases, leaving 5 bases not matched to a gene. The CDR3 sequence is CASSLDGTSMDTQYF. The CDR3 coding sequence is TGCGCCAGCAGCTTGGACGGGACTAGCATGGATACGCAGTATTTT.

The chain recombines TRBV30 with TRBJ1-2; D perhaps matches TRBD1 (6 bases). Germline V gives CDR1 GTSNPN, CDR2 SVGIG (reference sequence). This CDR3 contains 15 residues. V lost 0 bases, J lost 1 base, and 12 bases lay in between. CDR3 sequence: CAWSVGQYFNYGYTF. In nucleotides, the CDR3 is TGTGCCTGGAGTGTAGGACAGTACTTTAACTATGGCTACACCTTC.

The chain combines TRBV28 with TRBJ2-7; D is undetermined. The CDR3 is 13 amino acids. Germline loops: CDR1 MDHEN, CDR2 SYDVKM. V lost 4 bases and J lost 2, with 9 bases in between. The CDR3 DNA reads TGTGCCAGCAGTTCTACCGAGACCTACGAGCAGTACTTC. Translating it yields CASSSTETYEQYF.

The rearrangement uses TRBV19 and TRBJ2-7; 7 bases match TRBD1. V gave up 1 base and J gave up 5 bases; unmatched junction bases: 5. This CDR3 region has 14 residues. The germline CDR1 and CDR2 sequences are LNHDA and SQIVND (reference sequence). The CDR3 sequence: CASSIGDSKDEQYF. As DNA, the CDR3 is TGTGCCAGTAGTATAGGGGACAGTAAGGACGAGCAGTACTTC.

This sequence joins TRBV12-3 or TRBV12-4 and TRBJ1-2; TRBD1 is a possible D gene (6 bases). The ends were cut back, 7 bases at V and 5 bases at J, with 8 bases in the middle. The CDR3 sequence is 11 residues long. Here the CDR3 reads CASTQGYGYTF. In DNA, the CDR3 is TGTGCCAGCACGCAGGGGTATGGCTACACCTTC.

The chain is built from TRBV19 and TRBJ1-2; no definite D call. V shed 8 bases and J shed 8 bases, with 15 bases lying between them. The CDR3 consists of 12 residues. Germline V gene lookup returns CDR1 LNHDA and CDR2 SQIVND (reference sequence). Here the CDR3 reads CASLDVMRGYTF. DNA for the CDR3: TGTGCCAGTCTAGATGTTATGCGGGGCTACACCTTC.

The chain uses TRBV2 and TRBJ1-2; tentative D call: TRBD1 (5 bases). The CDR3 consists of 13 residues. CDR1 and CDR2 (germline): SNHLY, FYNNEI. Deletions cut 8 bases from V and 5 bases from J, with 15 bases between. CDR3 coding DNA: TGTGCCAGCGGCCGGGGGATAGGTTATGGCTACACCTTC. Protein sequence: CASGRGIGYGYTF.

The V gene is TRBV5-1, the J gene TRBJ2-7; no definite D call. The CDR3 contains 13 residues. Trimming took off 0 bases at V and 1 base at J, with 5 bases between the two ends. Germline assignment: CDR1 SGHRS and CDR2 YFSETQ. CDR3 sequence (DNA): TGCGCCAGCAGCTTGGAAATATCCTACGAGCAGTACTTC. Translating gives CASSLEISYEQYF.

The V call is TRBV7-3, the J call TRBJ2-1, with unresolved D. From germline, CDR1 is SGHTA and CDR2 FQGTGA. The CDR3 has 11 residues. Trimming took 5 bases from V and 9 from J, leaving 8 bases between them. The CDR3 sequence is CASSNQREQFF. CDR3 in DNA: TGTGCCAGCAGCAATCAGCGTGAGCAGTTCTTC.

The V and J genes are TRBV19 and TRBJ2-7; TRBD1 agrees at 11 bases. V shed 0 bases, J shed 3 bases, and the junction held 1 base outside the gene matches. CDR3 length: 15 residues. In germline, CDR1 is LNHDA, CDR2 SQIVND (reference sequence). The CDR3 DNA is TGTGCCAGTAGTATAGAGGGGACAGGGGGCTACGAGCAGTACTTC. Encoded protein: CASSIEGTGGYEQYF.

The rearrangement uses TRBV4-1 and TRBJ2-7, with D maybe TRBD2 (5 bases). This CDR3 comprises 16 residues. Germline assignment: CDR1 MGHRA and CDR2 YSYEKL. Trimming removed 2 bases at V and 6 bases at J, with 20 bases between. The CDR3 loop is CASSQSRAAPSGEQYF. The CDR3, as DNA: TGCGCCAGCAGCCAATCACGAGCGGCTCCGTCGGGCGAGCAGTACTTC.

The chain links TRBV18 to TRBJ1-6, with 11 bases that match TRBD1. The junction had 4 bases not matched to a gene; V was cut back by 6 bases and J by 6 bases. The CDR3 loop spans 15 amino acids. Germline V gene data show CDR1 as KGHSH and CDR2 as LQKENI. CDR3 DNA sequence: TGTGCCAGCTCCTACGGGACAGGGGGTAATTCACCCCTCCACTTT. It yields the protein CASSYGTGGNSPLHF.

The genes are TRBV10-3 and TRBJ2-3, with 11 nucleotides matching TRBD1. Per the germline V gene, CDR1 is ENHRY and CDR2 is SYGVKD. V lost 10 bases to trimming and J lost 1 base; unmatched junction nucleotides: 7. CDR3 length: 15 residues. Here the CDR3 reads CATRTGGSGTDTQYF. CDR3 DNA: TGTGCCACCCGGACAGGGGGCAGTGGCACAGATACGCAGTATTTT.

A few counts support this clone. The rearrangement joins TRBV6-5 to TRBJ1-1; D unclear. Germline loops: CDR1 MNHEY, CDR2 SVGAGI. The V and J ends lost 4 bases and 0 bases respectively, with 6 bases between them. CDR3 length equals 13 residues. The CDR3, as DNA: TGTGCCAGCAGTTCGAACTTGAACACTGAAGCTTTCTTT. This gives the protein CASSSNLNTEAFF.

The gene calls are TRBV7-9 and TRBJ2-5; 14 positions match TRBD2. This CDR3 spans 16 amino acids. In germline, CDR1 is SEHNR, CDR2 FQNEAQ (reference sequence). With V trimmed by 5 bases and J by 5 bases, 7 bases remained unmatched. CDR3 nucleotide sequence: TGTGCCAGCAGCAACCCGGGACTAGCGGGAGTGGAGACCCAGTACTTC. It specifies CASSNPGLAGVETQYF.

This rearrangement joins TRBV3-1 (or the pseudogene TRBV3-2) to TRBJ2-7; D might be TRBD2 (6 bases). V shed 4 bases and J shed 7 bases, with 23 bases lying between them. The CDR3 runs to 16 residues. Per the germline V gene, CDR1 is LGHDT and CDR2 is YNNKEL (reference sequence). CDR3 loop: CASSLSETGPSGEQYF. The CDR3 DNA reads TGTGCCAGCAGCCTATCGGAGACCGGGCCCAGCGGGGAGCAGTACTTC.

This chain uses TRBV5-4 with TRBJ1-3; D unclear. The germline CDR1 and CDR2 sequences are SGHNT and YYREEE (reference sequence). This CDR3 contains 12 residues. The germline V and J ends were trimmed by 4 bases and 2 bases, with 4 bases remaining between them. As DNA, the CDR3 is TGTGCCAGCAGCCGCCCTGGAAACACCATATATTTT. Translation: CASSRPGNTIYF.

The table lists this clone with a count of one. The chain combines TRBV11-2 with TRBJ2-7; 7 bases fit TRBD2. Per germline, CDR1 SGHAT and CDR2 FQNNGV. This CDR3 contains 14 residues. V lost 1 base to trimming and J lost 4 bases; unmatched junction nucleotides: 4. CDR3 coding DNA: TGTGCCAGCAGCTTAGGGCGGGAGAGGTACGAGCAGTACTTC. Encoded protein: CASSLGRERYEQYF.

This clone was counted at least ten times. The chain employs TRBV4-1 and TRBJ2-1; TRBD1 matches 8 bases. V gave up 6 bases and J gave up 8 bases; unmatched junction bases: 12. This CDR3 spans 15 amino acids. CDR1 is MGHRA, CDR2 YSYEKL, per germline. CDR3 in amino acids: CASRRGQGWRDEQFF. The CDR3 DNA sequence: TGCGCCAGCAGACGAGGACAGGGATGGAGGGATGAGCAGTTCTTC.

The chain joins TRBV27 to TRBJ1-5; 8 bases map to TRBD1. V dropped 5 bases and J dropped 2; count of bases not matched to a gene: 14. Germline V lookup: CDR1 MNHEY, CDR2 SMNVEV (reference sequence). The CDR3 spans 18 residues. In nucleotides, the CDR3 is TGTGCCAGCAGTCCGGACAGGGCGGGGGTTGGTGGCAATCAGCCCCAGCATTTT. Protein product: CASSPDRAGVGGNQPQHF.